The rows below give T cell receptor beta chains drawn from one sample of a study of CD4 and CD8 cells across lung adenocarcinoma regions. Via MiXCR, TCRdb re-called the PCR reads, giving one row per CDR3 protein. The table lists about 18,000 distinct CDR3 sequences, 45% to 50% of them singletons. The sequenced sample consisted of CD8+ T cells from the margin of a lung tumor. Receptor source: a male donor with lung adenocarcinoma. The CD4 and CD8 labels of this study may be unreliable. CDR3s include the opening cysteine and the closing phenylalanine or tryptophan. The D gene is left open where the match is weak. Rows give clone size only sometimes, using once, few, many, or a class for an expanded clone.

v_call: TRBV12-3/TRBV12-4
clone_size: few
d_call: -
j_call: TRBJ2-1
cdr3_nt: TGTGCCAGCACCTTCGACAGGGGACTAGCCATAGGGGAGTTTGAGCAGTTCTTC
cdr3_aa: CASTFDRGLAIGEFEQFF

v_call: TRBV6-1
clone_size: -
d_call: -
j_call: TRBJ2-1
cdr3_nt: TGTGCCAGGGGCCACCCGGCTGGCGGAAACGATGCGCAGTTCTTC
cdr3_aa: CARGHPAGGNDAQFF

v_call: TRBV28
clone_size: many
d_call: TRBD1
j_call: TRBJ2-1
cdr3_nt: TGTGCCAGCAGCTACGGACAGGGGGGGTCCCTCAATGAGCAGTTCTTC
cdr3_aa: CASSYGQGGSLNEQFF

v_call: TRBV6-1
clone_size: -
d_call: -
j_call: TRBJ2-3
cdr3_nt: TGTGCGGGCAGTGGGGGCCCAGGCCAAGATACGCAGTACTTT
cdr3_aa: CAGSGGPGQDTQYF

v_call: TRBV12-3/TRBV12-4
clone_size: -
d_call: -
j_call: TRBJ2-3
cdr3_nt: TGTGCCAGCAGGGGCAGCGCTACTAGCACAGATACGCAGTATTTT
cdr3_aa: CASRGSATSTDTQYF

v_call: TRBV6-1
clone_size: -
d_call: -
j_call: TRBJ2-5
cdr3_nt: TGTGCCAGCAGTCAGAACGGACCCCTGGGGACCCAGTACTTC
cdr3_aa: CASSQNGPLGTQYF

v_call: TRBV6-5
clone_size: many
d_call: -
j_call: TRBJ2-1
cdr3_nt: TGTGCCAGCAGCCGAAAAACTTCCTACAATGAGCAGTTCTTC
cdr3_aa: CASSRKTSYNEQFF

v_call: TRBV6-1
clone_size: medium-sized
d_call: -
j_call: TRBJ1-1
cdr3_nt: TGTGCCAGCAGTGTGGGAGGAACCAGGACCACTGAAGCTTTCTTT
cdr3_aa: CASSVGGTRTTEAFF

v_call: TRBV6-1
clone_size: once
d_call: -
j_call: TRBJ2-2
cdr3_nt: TGTGCCAGCAGCCGGCGCCCCGACACCGGGACGCAGTTTTTT
cdr3_aa: CASSRRPDTGTQFF

v_call: TRBV10-1
clone_size: -
d_call: -
j_call: TRBJ2-3
cdr3_nt: TGCGCGGGCAGTGAGGGCTGTGACCAAGATACGCAGTATTTT
cdr3_aa: CAGSEGCDQDTQYF

v_call: TRBV6-4
clone_size: -
d_call: -
j_call: TRBJ2-1
cdr3_nt: TGTGCCAGCAGTGACGTGGGGGGCCTCGGCAATGAGCAGTTCTTC
cdr3_aa: CASSDVGGLGNEQFF

v_call: TRBV10-3
clone_size: -
d_call: -
j_call: TRBJ2-3
cdr3_nt: TGTGCCATCAGCTCGGGGAGAGTCACCGGGGATACGCAGTATTTT
cdr3_aa: CAISSGRVTGDTQYF

v_call: TRBV9
clone_size: few
d_call: TRBD1
j_call: TRBJ2-5
cdr3_nt: TGTGCCAGCAGCTCAGGGGGCCAATCCCCAGAGACCCAGTACTTC
cdr3_aa: CASSSGGQSPETQYF

v_call: TRBV6-5
clone_size: -
d_call: TRBD1
j_call: TRBJ2-2
cdr3_nt: TGTGCCAGCAGTTACGGACAGGTGGGGACCGGGGAGCTGTTTTTT
cdr3_aa: CASSYGQVGTGELFF

v_call: TRBV30
clone_size: -
d_call: -
j_call: TRBJ2-5
cdr3_nt: TGTGCCTGGAGTGTACGGGTGTGGGGGAGGAGGGGAGAGACCCAGTACTTC
cdr3_aa: CAWSVRVWGRRGETQYF

v_call: TRBV6-1
clone_size: -
d_call: -
j_call: TRBJ2-5
cdr3_nt: TGTGCCAGCAGTGAATATCAGGGCAGGGCCCAGTACTTC
cdr3_aa: CASSEYQGRAQYF

v_call: TRBV6-1
clone_size: -
d_call: TRBD1
j_call: TRBJ2-7
cdr3_nt: TGTGCCAGCAGTGACGGGACAGGTAGAGGATGGGAGCAGTACTTC
cdr3_aa: CASSDGTGRGWEQYF

v_call: TRBV12-3/TRBV12-4
clone_size: many
d_call: -
j_call: TRBJ2-5
cdr3_nt: TGTGCCAGCAGCCCCGGGCGGACGATCCAAGAGACCCAGTACTTC
cdr3_aa: CASSPGRTIQETQYF

v_call: TRBV10-2
clone_size: -
d_call: -
j_call: TRBJ2-6
cdr3_nt: TGCGCCAGCAGTGAAAGACAGATAATCTCTGGGGCCAACGTGCTGTATTTC
cdr3_aa: CASSERQIISGANVLYF

v_call: TRBV12-3/TRBV12-4
clone_size: -
d_call: -
j_call: TRBJ2-3
cdr3_nt: TGTGCCAGCAGTTTAGGGGACCAAGTCAAGGCGCAGTATTTT
cdr3_aa: CASSLGDQVKAQYF

v_call: TRBV11-2
clone_size: -
d_call: -
j_call: TRBJ2-2
cdr3_nt: TGTGCCAGCAGTATCGGGCCGGCCGGGGAGCTGTTTTTT
cdr3_aa: CASSIGPAGELFF

v_call: TRBV6-1
clone_size: -
d_call: TRBD1
j_call: TRBJ1-2
cdr3_nt: TGTGCCAGCAGTGACGGGACAGGAACCTACTTAGGCTACACCTTC
cdr3_aa: CASSDGTGTYLGYTF

v_call: TRBV27
clone_size: -
d_call: -
j_call: TRBJ2-3
cdr3_nt: TGTGCGGGGGGCGGGGGCCGTCCCAAAGAGACGCAGTACTTT
cdr3_aa: CAGGGGRPKETQYF

v_call: TRBV7-2
clone_size: -
d_call: TRBD2
j_call: TRBJ2-5
cdr3_nt: TGTGCCAGCAGCTTAGGTTTAGCGGGGCCCCAAGAGACCCAGTACTTC
cdr3_aa: CASSLGLAGPQETQYF